This entry lists 32 T cell receptor beta chains sequenced from one sample in a study of Ad26.COV2.S vaccination and SARS-CoV-2 variants. Method: immunoSEQ multiplex PCR; TCRdb's copy keeps in-frame clones and lacks some. Among approximately 350,000 clones listed, around 90% were seen once. As for treatment: about 20 received Ad26.COV2.S at low or high dose, single or two shots; about 5 received placebo; per-sample allocation not given. Samples came from day 63 after the first vaccine or placebo injection. Sequenced material: peripheral blood, taken in a trial of Ad26.COV2.S vaccine versus placebo. These receptors were collected from a person aged 18-65 years who received the Ad26.COV2.S COVID-19 vaccine or a placebo.

This chain connects TRBV7-9 to TRBJ1-1; D is unclear. The germline CDR1 and CDR2 sequences are SEHNR and FQNEAQ (reference sequence). The CDR3 covers 15 residues. Deletions cut 1 base from V and 0 bases from J, with 9 bases between. CDR3 in DNA: TGTGCCAGCAGCTTAGAGGCGGGGATGAACACTGAAGCTTTCTTT. Its translation is CASSLEAGMNTEAFF.

V and J are TRBV30 and TRBJ1-1, with D tentatively TRBD1 (6 bases). Between the trimmed V and J ends, which lost 5 bases and 2 bases, there was a span of 12 bases. There are 13 residues in the CDR3. Germline CDR1 is GTSNPN and CDR2 is SVGIG (reference sequence). The CDR3 spells CAWETGRNTEAFF. The CDR3 bases are TGTGCCTGGGAAACAGGGCGCAACACTGAAGCTTTCTTT.

V gene TRBV4-2 combines with J gene TRBJ2-2, with 7 bases that match TRBD2. Germline V lookup: CDR1 LGHNA, CDR2 YNFKEQ. CDR3 length equals 18 residues. V lost 1 base and J lost 3; bases outside the gene matches: 11. The CDR3 is CASSQGLSGLRDTGELFF. The CDR3 region has the DNA TGTGCCAGCAGCCAAGGTCTGTCGGGACTACGAGACACCGGGGAGCTGTTTTTT.

This clone has more than one count but fewer than ten. The chain recombines TRBV19 with TRBJ1-6; D not resolved. The CDR3 runs to 15 residues. The V gene's germline CDR1 is LNHDA and CDR2 SQIVND (reference sequence). The V gene lost 1 base and the J gene lost 5 bases, with 9 bases spanning the gap. The CDR3 DNA reads TGTGCCAGTAGTATAGTCCTCACCGATAATTCACCCCTCCACTTT. Translation: CASSIVLTDNSPLHF.

This chain joins TRBV9 and TRBJ2-1; 7 nucleotides line up with TRBD2. Unmatched junction bases numbered 11, after V lost 3 bases and J lost 8 bases. From germline, CDR1 is SGDLS and CDR2 YYNGEE. The CDR3 covers 15 residues. The DNA for the CDR3 is TGTGCCAGCAGCGCAAGGTGGGGGGGATACGATGAGCAGTTCTTC. It is translated as CASSARWGGYDEQFF.

This sequence joins TRBV6-2 or TRBV6-3 and TRBJ2-1; TRBD1 matches at 7 bases. CDR1 MNHEY and CDR2 SVGEGT come from the germline V gene. V shed 5 bases, J shed 6 bases, and the junction held 4 bases outside the gene matches. This CDR3 has 13 residues. CDR3 DNA sequence: TGTGCCAGCAGTCCCAGGGACAGCAATGAGCAGTTCTTC. This sequence encodes CASSPRDSNEQFF.

The rearrangement uses TRBV7-2 and TRBJ2-5, with 12 bases fitting TRBD1. J gave up 5 bases and V 6 bases, and 7 bases lay outside the gene matches. Germline CDR1 SGHTA, CDR2 FQGNSA. CDR3 length: 15 amino acids. CDR3 sequence reads: CASSSGTGGKETQYF. CDR3 coding DNA: TGTGCCAGCAGTTCCGGGACAGGGGGCAAGGAGACCCAGTACTTC. The full variable domain, rest sourced from reference TRBV7-2 and TRBJ2-5, is GAGVSQSPSNKVTEKGKDVELRCDPISGHTALYWYRQSLGQGLEFLIYFQGNSAPDKSGLPSDRFSAERTGGSVSTLTIQRTQQEDSAVYLCASSSGTGGKETQYFGPGTRLLVL.

The chain recombines TRBV18 with TRBJ1-3; D call uncertain. CDR1 and CDR2 (germline): KGHSH, LQKENI. This CDR3 is 13 amino acids long. V was trimmed by 2 bases and J by 3 bases, leaving 5 bases between them. The CDR3 nucleotides read TGTGCCAGCTCACCAACTAATGGAAACACCATATATTTT. As protein: CASSPTNGNTIYF.

The chain links TRBV9 to TRBJ1-3; TRBD1 matches at 9 bases. This CDR3 has 16 amino acids. The V segment lost 4 bases and the J segment 3 bases; nucleotides outside the gene matches: 8. CDR1 is SGDLS, CDR2 YYNGEE, per germline. The DNA of the CDR3 is TGTGCCAGCAGCCCCGACAGGGGGGGCTTTGGAAACACCATATATTTT. The encoded protein is CASSPDRGGFGNTIYF.

The chain recombines TRBV13 with TRBJ1-2; D remains unclear. Germline V gene sequence: CDR1 PRHDT, CDR2 FYEKMQ (reference sequence). Trimming cost V 0 bases and J 6 bases, with 5 bases left between them. The CDR3 has 12 residues. CDR3 amino acids: CASSLGRNGYTF. The CDR3 coding sequence is TGTGCCAGCAGCTTAGGGCGTAATGGCTACACCTTC.

The chain employs TRBV4-3 and TRBJ1-1, with D maybe TRBD1 (6 bases). The CDR3 has 15 residues. Per the germline V gene, CDR1 is LGHNA and CDR2 is YSLEER. Trimming stripped 1 base from V and 1 base from J, with 10 bases between. The CDR3 DNA is TGCGCCAGCAGCCAAGGGTGGGGGCGGAACACTGAAGCTTTCTTT. Protein product: CASSQGWGRNTEAFF.

The chain carries TRBV5-1 and TRBJ1-2, with TRBD1 matching over 8 bases. V trimming: 4 bases; J trimming: 4 bases; junction bases outside the gene matches: 3. There are 13 residues in the CDR3. CDR1 and CDR2 from the germline V gene are SGHRS and YFSETQ. CDR3 nucleotide sequence: TGCGCCAGCAGCGACGGGACAGGCTATGGCTACACCTTC. It is translated as CASSDGTGYGYTF.

On this clone: Mismatch with germline at one junction end may stem from a read error. In nucleotides, the CDR3 is TGTGCTAGCAGCTTAGCCCGGAGCGCCCCTTATAATTCACCCCTCCACTTT. Translation: CASSLARSAPYNSPLHF. V is TRBV7-7 and J is TRBJ1-6; the D is unclear. The CDR3 spans 17 residues. Germline values: CDR1 SSHAT, CDR2 FNYEAQ (reference sequence).

The genes are TRBV29-1 and TRBJ2-3; a weak D match, TRBD1 (6 bases). CDR1 SQVTM and CDR2 ANQGSEA come from the germline V gene. The ends were cut back, 5 bases at V and 1 base at J, with 10 bases in the middle. This CDR3 contains 13 residues. CDR3 nucleotides: TGCAGCGTTACCCGACAGGGCACAGATACGCAGTATTTT. It specifies CSVTRQGTDTQYF.

The V and J genes are TRBV4-1 and TRBJ2-7, with D possibly matching TRBD1 (6 bases). The CDR3 loop spans 16 amino acids. Germline V lookup: CDR1 MGHRA, CDR2 YSYEKL. V gave up 2 bases and J gave up 4 bases, with 18 bases separating them. The CDR3 sequence: CASSQSGQQVVYEQYF. CDR3 nucleotide sequence: TGCGCCAGCAGCCAATCCGGACAGCAAGTGGTGTACGAGCAGTACTTC.

The gene calls are TRBV3-1 (or the pseudogene TRBV3-2) and TRBJ1-1, with D hard to call. This CDR3 is 17 amino acids long. The germline gives CDR1 LGHDT, CDR2 YNNKEL (reference sequence). With 4 bases removed from V and 6 bases from J, the gap between germline ends came to 24 bases. The CDR3 protein is CASSPRPGPTKMAEAFF. For the CDR3, the DNA is TGTGCCAGCAGCCCTCGACCGGGTCCTACAAAGATGGCTGAAGCTTTCTTT.

In this sample, this clone turned up a few times. J is TRBJ1-2 and V is TRBV6-6, with TRBD1 matching over 7 bases. In germline, CDR1 is MNHNY, CDR2 SVGAGI (reference sequence). The ends lost 3 bases at V and 0 bases at J; junction bases unmatched: 4. This CDR3 region has 15 residues. CDR3 residues: CASSYTTGTNYGYTF. The DNA of the CDR3 is TGTGCCAGCAGTTATACGACAGGGACTAACTATGGCTACACCTTC.

The V call is TRBV4-3, the J call TRBJ1-6; 8 nucleotides align to TRBD1. The CDR3 is 15 amino acids. From germline, CDR1 is LGHNA and CDR2 YSLEER. J was trimmed by 5 bases and V by 2 bases; bases with no gene match: 2. Here the CDR3 DNA reads TGCGCCAGCAGCCAACCGGACAGGGATAATTCACCCCTCCACTTT. This gives the protein CASSQPDRDNSPLHF.

This chain links TRBV12-5 with TRBJ1-2; D not resolved. The CDR3 runs to 13 residues. CDR1 is LGHNT and CDR2 is FRNRAP in the germline V gene. V was clipped by 6 bases and J by 4 bases, with 12 bases between them. In DNA, the CDR3 is TGTGCTAGTGGGCGGGAATTCGTCTATGGCTACACCTTC. Its protein is CASGREFVYGYTF.

The V and J genes are TRBV4-2 and TRBJ2-7, with D possibly being TRBD2 (6 bases). The V gene lost 4 bases and the J gene lost 0 bases, with 22 bases spanning the gap. The germline V gene has CDR1 LGHNA and CDR2 YNFKEQ. The CDR3 has 18 amino acids. In DNA form, the CDR3 reads TGTGCCAGCAGCCGCTCGGAGGGTCGGGTAGCGTACTCCTACGAGCAGTACTTC. Protein: CASSRSEGRVAYSYEQYF.

This clone was counted between two and nine times. The chain uses TRBV2 and TRBJ1-5; D is undetermined. The CDR3 extends over 13 amino acids. The germline gives CDR1 SNHLY, CDR2 FYNNEI. The V gene lost 6 bases and the J gene lost 3 bases, with 9 bases spanning the gap. The CDR3 reads CASRPTINQPQHF. Written as DNA, the CDR3 is TGTGCCAGCAGGCCCACAATCAATCAGCCCCAGCATTTT.

The chain couples TRBV6-5 to TRBJ2-1, with TRBD1 matching 7 bases. This CDR3 has 15 residues. Unmatched junction bases numbered 5, after V lost 1 base and J lost 5 bases. Germline CDR1 MNHEY, CDR2 SVGAGI. The CDR3 region has the DNA TGTGCCAGCAGTTACTTTAGGGGGCGCGACAATGAGCAGTTCTTC. Its protein product is CASSYFRGRDNEQFF.

The rearrangement uses TRBV27 and TRBJ1-4; D is unclear. CDR3 length equals 15 residues. V was trimmed by 4 bases and J by 0 bases, leaving 9 bases between them. Germline V gene sequence: CDR1 MNHEY, CDR2 SMNVEV (reference sequence). In DNA, the CDR3 is TGTGCCAGCAGTTCCTACGGAGCAACTAATGAAAAACTGTTTTTT. It codes for CASSSYGATNEKLFF.

The chain is built from TRBV2 and TRBJ2-2, with 11 positions matching TRBD1. The CDR3 runs 13 residues. V lost 8 bases to trimming and J lost 4 bases; unmatched junction nucleotides: 0. Germline-derived CDR1 and CDR2 are SNHLY and FYNNEI. The CDR3 region is CASGTGGTGELFF. The DNA for the CDR3 is TGTGCCAGCGGGACAGGGGGCACCGGGGAGCTGTTTTTT.

This clone was observed once. The chain has TRBV2 and TRBJ2-1; TRBD2 matches at 14 bases. The CDR3 has 15 amino acids. V trimming: 4 bases; J trimming: 15 bases; junction bases outside the gene matches: 11. Germline V gene data show CDR1 as SNHLY and CDR2 as FYNNEI. CDR3 region: CASSGRGTSGGPTFF. The CDR3 region has the DNA TGTGCCAGCAGTGGCCGGGGGACTAGCGGGGGACCCACGTTCTTC.

The chain is built from TRBV6-5 and TRBJ1-1, with D tentatively TRBD1 (6 bases). Germline V gene data show CDR1 as MNHEY and CDR2 as SVGAGI. Trimming took 6 bases from V and 5 from J, leaving 10 bases between them. The CDR3 is 12 residues long. DNA for the CDR3: TGTGCCAGCAGCAAAGGGGGAACTGAAGCTTTCTTT. Its protein is CASSKGGTEAFF.

This chain links TRBV10-3 with TRBJ1-2; D is ambiguous. V lost 6 bases, J lost 0 bases, and 8 bases lay in between. CDR3 length equals 13 residues. Germline V gives CDR1 ENHRY, CDR2 SYGVKD. The CDR3 spells CAIRTEANYGYTF. The DNA of the CDR3 is TGTGCCATCAGAACCGAAGCTAACTATGGCTACACCTTC.

This clone was detected only once. The J gene is TRBJ2-1, the V gene TRBV21-1. TRBV21-1 is recorded as a pseudogene. CDR3 length equals 14 residues. The CDR3 here is CASSKGKPYNEQFF. CDR3 nucleotides: TGTGCCAGCAGCAAGGGGAAACCATACAATGAGCAGTTCTTC.

This CDR3 is CASSLAVGLAGLTDTQYF. CDR3 sequence (DNA): TGTGCCAGCAGCTTGGCGGTGGGACTAGCGGGACTCACAGATACGCAGTATTTT. The chain is built from TRBV5-4 and TRBJ2-3, with 13 bases fitting TRBD2. V gave up 0 bases and J gave up 2 bases; unmatched junction bases: 6. The CDR3 covers 18 residues. Germline V gives CDR1 SGHNT, CDR2 YYREEE (reference sequence).

V is TRBV19 and J is TRBJ1-5; 8 nucleotides align to TRBD1. V trimming: 3 bases; J trimming: 3 bases; junction bases outside the gene matches: 7. CDR1 and CDR2 from the germline V gene are LNHDA and SQIVND (reference sequence). This CDR3 has 16 residues. The CDR3 here is CASSIIWTGFNQPQHF. Written as DNA, the CDR3 is TGTGCCAGTAGTATTATTTGGACAGGGTTCAATCAGCCCCAGCATTTT.

This clone was counted only a few times. V usage is TRBV12-3 or TRBV12-4 and J usage is TRBJ2-7, with D hard to call. The V end was cut by 5 bases, the J end by 3 bases, with 8 bases between. This CDR3 is 12 amino acids long. In DNA form, the CDR3 reads TGTGCCAGCAGTGTGAAAATCTACGAGCAGTACTTC. Encoded protein: CASSVKIYEQYF.

The V gene is TRBV7-9, the J gene TRBJ2-5; 9 positions agree with TRBD2. The CDR3 has 15 residues. V was clipped by 4 bases and J by 4 bases; unmatched bases: 7. CDR1 SEHNR and CDR2 FQNEAQ come from the germline V gene (reference sequence). This CDR3 reads CASSSRGGAPETQYF. The CDR3 nucleotides read TGTGCCAGCAGCTCCCGCGGGGGGGCCCCAGAGACCCAGTACTTC.